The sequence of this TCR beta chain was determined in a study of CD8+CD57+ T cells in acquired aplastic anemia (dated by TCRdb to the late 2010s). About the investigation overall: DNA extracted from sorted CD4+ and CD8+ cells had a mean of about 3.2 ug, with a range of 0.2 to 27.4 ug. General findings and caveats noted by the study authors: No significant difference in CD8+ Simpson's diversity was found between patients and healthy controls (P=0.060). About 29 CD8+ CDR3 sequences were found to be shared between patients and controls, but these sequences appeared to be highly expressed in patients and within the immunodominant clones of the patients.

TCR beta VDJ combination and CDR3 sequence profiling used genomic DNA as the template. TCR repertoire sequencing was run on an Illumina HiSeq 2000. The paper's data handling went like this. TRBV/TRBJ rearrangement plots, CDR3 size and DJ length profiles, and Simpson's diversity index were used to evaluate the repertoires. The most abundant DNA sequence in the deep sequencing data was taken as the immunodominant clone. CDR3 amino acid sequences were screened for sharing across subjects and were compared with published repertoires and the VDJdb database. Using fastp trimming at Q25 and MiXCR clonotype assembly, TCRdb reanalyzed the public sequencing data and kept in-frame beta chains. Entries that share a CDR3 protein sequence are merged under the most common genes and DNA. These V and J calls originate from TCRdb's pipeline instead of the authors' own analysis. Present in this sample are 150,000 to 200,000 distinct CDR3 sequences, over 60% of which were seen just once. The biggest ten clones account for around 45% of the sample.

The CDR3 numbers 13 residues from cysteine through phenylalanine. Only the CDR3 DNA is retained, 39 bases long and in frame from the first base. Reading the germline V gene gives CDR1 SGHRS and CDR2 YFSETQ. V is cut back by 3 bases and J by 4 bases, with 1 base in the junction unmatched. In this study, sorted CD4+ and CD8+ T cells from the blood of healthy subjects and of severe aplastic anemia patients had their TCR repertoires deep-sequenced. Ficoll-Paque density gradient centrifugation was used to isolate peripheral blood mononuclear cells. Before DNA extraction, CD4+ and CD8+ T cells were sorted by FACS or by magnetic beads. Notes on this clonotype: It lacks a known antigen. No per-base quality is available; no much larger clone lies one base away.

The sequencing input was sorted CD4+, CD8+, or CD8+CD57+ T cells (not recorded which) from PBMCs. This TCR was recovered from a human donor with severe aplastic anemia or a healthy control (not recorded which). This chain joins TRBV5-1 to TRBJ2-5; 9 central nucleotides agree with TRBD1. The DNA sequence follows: TGCGCCAGCAGCTGGACAGGGGTAGAGACCCAGTACTTC. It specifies CASSWTGVETQYF. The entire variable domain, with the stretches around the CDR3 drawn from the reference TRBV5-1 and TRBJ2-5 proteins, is KAGVTQTPRYLIKTRGQQVTLSCSPISGHRSVSWYQQTPGQGLQFLFEYFSETQRNKGNFPGRFSGRQFSNSRSEMNVSTLELGDSALYLCASSWTGVETQYFGPGTRLLVL.